This TCR beta chain was sequenced for a study of blood T cells in healthy people across ages. Alongside a J-beta primer mix, a sample-barcoded 5' primer served in a second PCR lasting roughly 7 to 11 cycles. TCRdb re-analysed the 5' RACE reads in MiXCR, keeping a single row per CDR3 protein. The table records roughly 730,000 distinct CDR3 sequences, just over 55% of them present only once. Germline CDR1 reads MDHEN; CDR2 reads SYDVKM. V lost 8 bases to trimming and J lost 9 bases, with 11 bases between them. The CDR3 has 11 amino acids. The chain couples TRBV28 to TRBJ1-5, with unresolved D. The TCR was taken from a middle-aged man in good health. Material for sequencing was blood. The CDR3 DNA sequence: TGTGCCAGCGGCCCTTCTTGGCCCCAGCATTTT. It specifies CASGPSWPQHF.